This is a list of T cell receptor beta chains from one sample in a study of blood T cell repertoires in COVID-19. The assay was immunoSEQ multiplex PCR, and TCRdb's table has in-frame clones only and misses some. The sample includes roughly 260,000 clones, 88% of them seen just once. What was sequenced was peripheral blood. Source of these receptors: a man between 60 and 75 years old who had recovered from COVID-19. Both conserved end residues are part of each CDR3. D genes are given only for firm matches. For some rows the clone size is stated as once, few or many, or as a class when expanded; others skip it.

clone size	V gene	D gene	J gene	CDR3 DNA	CDR3 protein
NA	TRBV9	NA	TRBJ2-7	TGTGCCAGCAGCGCTAGAGCCTCCTACGAGCAGTACTTC	CASSARASYEQYF
NA	TRBV29-1	TRBD1	TRBJ2-1	TGCAGCGGGAACCAGGGGGCTTCGGATGAGCAGTTCTTC	CSGNQGASDEQFF
NA	TRBV19	NA	TRBJ1-1	TGTGCCAGTGACTCCGGGGCTTCAGGGGCTGGTGAAGCTTTCTTT	CASDSGASGAGEAFF
NA	TRBV7-9	TRBD2	TRBJ2-7	TGTGCCAGCAGCCCCCAGGGAGGGGAAACCTACGAGCAGTACTTC	CASSPQGGETYEQYF
NA	TRBV4-1	NA	TRBJ2-2	TGCGCCAGCAGCCTACCGTCGGGCACCGGGGAGCTGTTTTTT	CASSLPSGTGELFF
NA	TRBV19	TRBD1	TRBJ1-1	TGTGCCAGTACGACAGGGGGCGCGGTTGAAGCTTTCTTT	CASTTGGAVEAFF
NA	TRBV5-1	TRBD1	TRBJ1-5	TGCGCCAGCAGCCCAGGGGACAGGGATTGGCCCCAGCATTTT	CASSPGDRDWPQHF
NA	TRBV9	NA	TRBJ2-3	TGTGCCAGCAGCGTAGAAGCTAGTAGGAGAGATACGCAGTATTTT	CASSVEASRRDTQYF
NA	TRBV14	NA	TRBJ1-1	TGTGCCAGCAGCCAAGCGCTGGGCGCTGAAGCTTTCTTT	CASSQALGAEAFF
NA	TRBV5-1	TRBD2	TRBJ2-2	TGCGCCAGCAGCTCAGGACTAGCGGGGGGGACCGGGGAGCTGTTTTTT	CASSSGLAGGTGELFF
NA	TRBV5-6	TRBD1	TRBJ1-1	TGTGCCAGCAGCCCAAGGACAGGGGCGAACACTGAAGCTTTCTTT	CASSPRTGANTEAFF
NA	TRBV5-4	TRBD1	TRBJ1-2	TGTGCCAGCAGCTTGGGGCCGGGACAGAAGCGTGCCGGAGGCTACACCTTC	CASSLGPGQKRAGGYTF
NA	TRBV7-2	TRBD2	TRBJ2-7	TGTGCCAGCAGCGAGGGGGCGCAAAGACTAGCGGGGTCCTACGAGCAGTACTTC	CASSEGAQRLAGSYEQYF
NA	TRBV6-5	NA	TRBJ2-1	TGTGCCAGCAGTTACGAGGGAAGACACAATGAGCAGTTCTTC	CASSYEGRHNEQFF
NA	TRBV7-2	TRBD1	TRBJ2-2	TGTGCCAGCAGCTTAGCTCGGGCAGGGGGAGTTAACACCGGGGAGCTGTTTTTT	CASSLARAGGVNTGELFF
NA	TRBV5-4	TRBD2	TRBJ2-7	TGTGCCAGAGCGGGGGGGGCAAACTACGAGCAGTACTTC	CARAGGANYEQYF
NA	TRBV9	TRBD1	TRBJ1-1	TGTGCCAGCAGCGACTGGGGGACAGGTTACACTGAAGCTTTCTTT	CASSDWGTGYTEAFF
NA	TRBV14	TRBD1	TRBJ2-7	TGTGCCAGCAGCCCAGGACAGGGAGCGCAGCAGTACTTC	CASSPGQGAQQYF
NA	TRBV3-1/TRBV3-2	NA	TRBJ2-7	TGTGCCAGCAGCCAAGTAGGGGGCTCCTACGAGCAGTACTTC	CASSQVGGSYEQYF
NA	TRBV14	TRBD2	TRBJ2-3	TGTGCCAGCAGCCAAGATTTCGGCGGGGGGCTTACAGATACGCAGTATTTT	CASSQDFGGGLTDTQYF
NA	TRBV29-1	TRBD2	TRBJ2-3	TGCAGCGTTCCCGGGACTAGCGGGGTTTCAGATACGCAGTATTTT	CSVPGTSGVSDTQYF
NA	TRBV3-1/TRBV3-2	TRBD1	TRBJ2-3	TGTGCCAGCAGCCCCGACAGGGTAGGAGCAGATACGCAGTATTTT	CASSPDRVGADTQYF
NA	TRBV14	NA	TRBJ1-1	TGTGCCAGCAGCCGTCAGGCGGGGACTGAAGCTTTCTTT	CASSRQAGTEAFF
NA	TRBV19	TRBD2	TRBJ2-7	TGTGCCAGTAGTATAGATGGGACTAGCATCTACGAGCAGTACTTC	CASSIDGTSIYEQYF
NA	TRBV6-6	NA	TRBJ1-5	TGTGCCAGCAGCAGGGGACGGCAGCCCCAGCATTTT	CASSRGRQPQHF
NA	TRBV4-2	TRBD2	TRBJ2-2	TGTGCCAGCAGCCAGACAAGAGCGGGGGGTTCAACCGGGGAGCTGTTTTTT	CASSQTRAGGSTGELFF
NA	TRBV18	TRBD2	TRBJ2-1	TGTGCCAGCTCTCCCGGGACTAGCGGGGTGAGCTCCTACAATGAGCAGTTCTTC	CASSPGTSGVSSYNEQFF
NA	TRBV11-3	TRBD1	TRBJ2-1	TGTGCCAGCTCCGGGACAGACTCCTACAATGAGCAGTTCTTC	CASSGTDSYNEQFF
NA	TRBV18	NA	TRBJ2-7	TGTGCCAGCTCACCATCCGGGAACGAGCAGTACTTC	CASSPSGNEQYF
few	TRBV6-5	NA	TRBJ1-1	TGTGCCAGCAGTTACGATGGCCCCCTTGACACTGAAGCTTTCTTT	CASSYDGPLDTEAFF
NA	TRBV2	NA	TRBJ1-1	TGTGCCAGCACCCCAACGAGTACAGGAACCACTGAAGCTTTCTTT	CASTPTSTGTTEAFF
NA	TRBV24-1	NA	TRBJ2-7	TGTGCCACCAGTGATTTGGGCAGGGCACCCTACGAGCAGTACTTC	CATSDLGRAPYEQYF
NA	TRBV6-5	TRBD1	TRBJ2-7	TGTGCCAGCCGACAGGGCCTCTCCTACGAGCAGTACTTC	CASRQGLSYEQYF
NA	TRBV29-1	NA	TRBJ2-1	TGCAGCGTTGAAGGGGCGGGGGCCTTCAATGAGCAGTTCTTC	CSVEGAGAFNEQFF
NA	TRBV5-4	TRBD1	TRBJ2-6	TGTGCCAGCAGCGCCGACAGGGGGGACTCTGGGGCCAACGTCCTGACTTTC	CASSADRGDSGANVLTF
NA	TRBV5-1	TRBD1	TRBJ1-1	TGCGCCAGCAGCTCGGACAGGGGCCGACCTGAAGCTTTCTTT	CASSSDRGRPEAFF
NA	TRBV30	NA	TRBJ1-4	TGTGCCTGGAGTGTACCGGGGGCAACTAATGAAAAACTGTTTTTT	CAWSVPGATNEKLFF
NA	TRBV7-2	NA	TRBJ1-4	TGTGCCAGCAGCTTAGCGCTCAGAGGGTTTAATGAAAAACTGTTTTTT	CASSLALRGFNEKLFF
NA	TRBV18	NA	TRBJ2-1	TGTGCCAGCTCACCATCTTCCGCGGGGAGCTCCTACAATGAGCAGTTCTTC	CASSPSSAGSSYNEQFF
NA	TRBV6-5	TRBD1	TRBJ1-2	TGTGCCAGCAGTTACACGGGACAGGGAGATGGCTACACCTTC	CASSYTGQGDGYTF
NA	TRBV5-1	NA	TRBJ1-1	TGCGCCAGCAGCCAAGACATTAACACTGAAGCTTTCTTT	CASSQDINTEAFF
few	TRBV7-2	TRBD1	TRBJ1-2	TGTGCCAGCAGCCTTTCGGGACAGGGGGGTAACTATGGCTACACCTTC	CASSLSGQGGNYGYTF